This record looks at one T cell receptor beta chain sequence and its context. The data derive from a study of blood T cell repertoires in COVID-19. Study overall: In each case, the material was cDNA or gDNA derived from T cells, B-cell-depleted T cells, or PBMCs.

Participants were aged about 18 to 95 years, lived in some 23 US areas, and enrolled virtually. The study assigned cohorts using participant-reported clinical history. In the original analysis: Quantification of nucleated cells was approximated via reference gene primer amplification. Libraries were prepared by immunoSEQ multiplex PCR; TCRdb keeps only in-frame clonotypes and omits some of them. V and J calls plus clone size are reproduced from that table; the DNA served to infer D and trimming. Of roughly 300,000 clones in the sample, 80% to 90% are singletons; the top ten hold about 4%. What was sequenced was PBMCs or T cells enriched from blood (not recorded which). This receptor was taken from a woman in her thirties or forties with acute COVID-19.

DNA of the CDR3: TGTGCCAGCAGCTTTGGAGGGAAAACAAAATTCTATGGCTACACCTTC. It codes for CASSFGGKTKFYGYTF. This chain links TRBV7-9 with TRBJ1-2; D remains ambiguous. Germline CDR1 reads SEHNR; CDR2 reads FQNEAQ (reference sequence). The germline V and J ends were trimmed by 3 bases and 4 bases, with 18 bases remaining between them. This CDR3 spans 16 amino acids.